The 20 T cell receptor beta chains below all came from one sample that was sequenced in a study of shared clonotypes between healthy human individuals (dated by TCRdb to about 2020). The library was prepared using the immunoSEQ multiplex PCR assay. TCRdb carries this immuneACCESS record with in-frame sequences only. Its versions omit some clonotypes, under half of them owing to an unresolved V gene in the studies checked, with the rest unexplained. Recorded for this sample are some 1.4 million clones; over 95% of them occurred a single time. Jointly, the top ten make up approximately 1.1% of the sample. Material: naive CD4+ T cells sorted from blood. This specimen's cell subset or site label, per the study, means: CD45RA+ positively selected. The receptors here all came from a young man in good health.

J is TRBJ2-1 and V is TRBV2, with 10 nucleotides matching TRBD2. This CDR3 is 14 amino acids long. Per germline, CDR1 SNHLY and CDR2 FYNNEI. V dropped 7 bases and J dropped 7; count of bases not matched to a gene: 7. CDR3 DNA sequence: TGTGCCAGCATCGGGCTAGCGGGGGCTAATGAGCAGTTCTTC. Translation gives CASIGLAGANEQFF.

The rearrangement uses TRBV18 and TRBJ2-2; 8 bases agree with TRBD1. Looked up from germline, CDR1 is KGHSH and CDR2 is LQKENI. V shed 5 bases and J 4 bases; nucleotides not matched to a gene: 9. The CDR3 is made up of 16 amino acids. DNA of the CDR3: TGTGCCAGCTCATCTCGACAGGGGATGGGCACCGGGGAGCTGTTTTTT. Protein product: CASSSRQGMGTGELFF.

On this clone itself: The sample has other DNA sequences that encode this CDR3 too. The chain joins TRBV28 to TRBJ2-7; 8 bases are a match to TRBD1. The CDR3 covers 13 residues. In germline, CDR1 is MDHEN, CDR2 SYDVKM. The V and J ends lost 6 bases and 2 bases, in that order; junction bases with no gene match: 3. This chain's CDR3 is CASRTGVAYEQYF. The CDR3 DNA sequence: TGTGCCAGCAGGACAGGGGTCGCCTACGAGCAGTACTTC.

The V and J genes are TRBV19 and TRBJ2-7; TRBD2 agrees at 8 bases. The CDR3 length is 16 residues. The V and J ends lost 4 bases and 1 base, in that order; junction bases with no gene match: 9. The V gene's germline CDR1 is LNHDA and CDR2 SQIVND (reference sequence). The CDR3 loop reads CASSTGLASGSYEQYF. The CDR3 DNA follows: TGTGCCAGTAGTACCGGACTAGCTTCGGGGTCCTACGAGCAGTACTTC.

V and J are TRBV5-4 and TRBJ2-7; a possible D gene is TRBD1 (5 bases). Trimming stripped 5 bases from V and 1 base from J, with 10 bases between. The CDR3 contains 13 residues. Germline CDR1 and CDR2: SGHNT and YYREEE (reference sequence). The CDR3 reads CASRKPGSYEQYF. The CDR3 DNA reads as TGTGCCAGCAGAAAGCCAGGGTCCTACGAGCAGTACTTC.

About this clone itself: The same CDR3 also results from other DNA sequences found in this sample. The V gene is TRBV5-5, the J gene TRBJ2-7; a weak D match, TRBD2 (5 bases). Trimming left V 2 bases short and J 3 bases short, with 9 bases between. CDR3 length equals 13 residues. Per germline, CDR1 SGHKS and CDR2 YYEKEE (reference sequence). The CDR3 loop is CASSLGLDYEQYF. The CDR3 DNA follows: TGTGCCAGCAGCTTAGGACTTGACTACGAGCAGTACTTC.

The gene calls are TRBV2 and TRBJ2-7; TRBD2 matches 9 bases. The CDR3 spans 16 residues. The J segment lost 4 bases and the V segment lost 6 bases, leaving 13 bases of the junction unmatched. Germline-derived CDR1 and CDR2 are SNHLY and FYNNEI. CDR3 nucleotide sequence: TGTGCCAGCAGGAAGGGGGGGCTAGCGGGGTCTTACGAGCAGTACTTC. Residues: CASRKGGLAGSYEQYF.

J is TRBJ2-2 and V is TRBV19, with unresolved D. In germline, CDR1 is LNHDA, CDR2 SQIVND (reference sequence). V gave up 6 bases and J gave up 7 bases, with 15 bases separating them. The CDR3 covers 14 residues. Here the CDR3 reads CASSWVEVGGELFF. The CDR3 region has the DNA TGTGCCAGTAGCTGGGTGGAAGTGGGCGGGGAGCTGTTTTTT.

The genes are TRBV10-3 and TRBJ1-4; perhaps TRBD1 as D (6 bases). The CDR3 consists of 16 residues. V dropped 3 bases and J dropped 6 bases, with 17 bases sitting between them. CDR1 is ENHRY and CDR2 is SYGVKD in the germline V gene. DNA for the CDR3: TGTGCCATCAGTGACGCGGCGCAGGGGAATTATGAAAAACTGTTTTTT. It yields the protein CAISDAAQGNYEKLFF.

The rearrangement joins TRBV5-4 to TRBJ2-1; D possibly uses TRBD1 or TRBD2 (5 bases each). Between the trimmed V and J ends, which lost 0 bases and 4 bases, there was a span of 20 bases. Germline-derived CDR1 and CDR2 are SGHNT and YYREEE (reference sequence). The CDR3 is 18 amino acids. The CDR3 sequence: CASSLAGRGGASYNEQFF. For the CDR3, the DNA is TGTGCCAGCAGCTTGGCGGGAAGGGGTGGCGCATCATACAATGAGCAGTTCTTC.

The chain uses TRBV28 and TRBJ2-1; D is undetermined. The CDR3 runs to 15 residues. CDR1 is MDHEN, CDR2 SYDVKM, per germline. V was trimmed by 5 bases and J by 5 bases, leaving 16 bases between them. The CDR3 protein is CASSNPRSLDNEQFF. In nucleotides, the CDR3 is TGTGCCAGCAGTAACCCAAGGTCGTTAGACAATGAGCAGTTCTTC.

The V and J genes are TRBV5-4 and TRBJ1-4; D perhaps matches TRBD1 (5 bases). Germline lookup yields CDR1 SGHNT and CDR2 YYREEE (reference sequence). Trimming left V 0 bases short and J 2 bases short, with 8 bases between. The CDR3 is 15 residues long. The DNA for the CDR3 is TGTGCCAGCAGCTTGGGATGGGGGACTAATGAAAAACTGTTTTTT. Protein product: CASSLGWGTNEKLFF.

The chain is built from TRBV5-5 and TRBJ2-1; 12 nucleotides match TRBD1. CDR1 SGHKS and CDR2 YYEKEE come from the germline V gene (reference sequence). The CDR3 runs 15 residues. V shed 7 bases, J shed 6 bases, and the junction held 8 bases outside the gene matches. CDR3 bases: TGTGCCAGCGGCCCGGGACAGGGGGCGGTCAATGAGCAGTTCTTC. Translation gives CASGPGQGAVNEQFF.

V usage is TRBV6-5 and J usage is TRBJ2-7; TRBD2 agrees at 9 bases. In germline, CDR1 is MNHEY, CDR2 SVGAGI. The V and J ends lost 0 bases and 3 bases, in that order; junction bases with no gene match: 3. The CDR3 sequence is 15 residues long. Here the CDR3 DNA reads TGTGCCAGCAGTTACTCCCGGACTAGCGTCTACGAGCAGTACTTC. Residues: CASSYSRTSVYEQYF.

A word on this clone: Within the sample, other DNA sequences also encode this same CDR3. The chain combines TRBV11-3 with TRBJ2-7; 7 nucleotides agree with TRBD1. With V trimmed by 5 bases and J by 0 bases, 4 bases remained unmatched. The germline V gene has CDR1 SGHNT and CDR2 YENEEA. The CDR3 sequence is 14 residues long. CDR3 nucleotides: TGTGCCAGCAGCCTCCGGGACAGCTCCTACGAGCAGTACTTC. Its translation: CASSLRDSSYEQYF.

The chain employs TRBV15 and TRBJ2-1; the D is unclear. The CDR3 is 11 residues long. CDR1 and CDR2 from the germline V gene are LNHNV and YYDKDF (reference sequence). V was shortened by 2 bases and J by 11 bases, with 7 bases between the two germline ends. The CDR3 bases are TGTGCCACCAGCAGAACGACTCAGCAGTTCTTC. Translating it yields CATSRTTQQFF.

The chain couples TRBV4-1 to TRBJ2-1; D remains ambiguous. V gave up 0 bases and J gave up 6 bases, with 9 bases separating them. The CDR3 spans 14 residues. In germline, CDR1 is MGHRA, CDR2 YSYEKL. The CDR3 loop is CASSQDQVVNEQFF. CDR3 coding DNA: TGCGCCAGCAGCCAAGATCAGGTCGTCAATGAGCAGTTCTTC.

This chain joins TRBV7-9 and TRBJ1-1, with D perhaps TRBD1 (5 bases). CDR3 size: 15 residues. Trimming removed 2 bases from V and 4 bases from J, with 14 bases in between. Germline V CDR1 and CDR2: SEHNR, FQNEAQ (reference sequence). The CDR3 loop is CASSLLRDSITEAFF. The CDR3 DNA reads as TGTGCCAGCAGCTTACTCAGGGATAGTATCACTGAAGCTTTCTTT.

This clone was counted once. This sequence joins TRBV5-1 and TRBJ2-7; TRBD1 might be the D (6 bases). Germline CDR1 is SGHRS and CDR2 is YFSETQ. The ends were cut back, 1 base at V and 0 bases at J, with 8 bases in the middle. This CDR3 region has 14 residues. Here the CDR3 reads CASSLRGGSYEQYF. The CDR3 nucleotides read TGCGCCAGCAGCTTGAGAGGGGGCTCCTACGAGCAGTACTTC.

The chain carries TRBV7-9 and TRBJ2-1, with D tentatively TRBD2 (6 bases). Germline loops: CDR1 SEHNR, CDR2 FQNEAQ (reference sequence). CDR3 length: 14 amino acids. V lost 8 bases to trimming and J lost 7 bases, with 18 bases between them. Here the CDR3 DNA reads TGTGCCAGCCAGGGACTGCGTTTACTGAATGAGCAGTTCTTC. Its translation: CASQGLRLLNEQFF.